One T cell receptor (beta chain) is described in this entry. Germline trimming cut 7 bases from V and 1 base from J; bases unmatched to any gene: 2. The CDR3 spans 14 residues. The germline gives CDR1 MNHNY, CDR2 SVGAGI (reference sequence). This entry belongs to a study of molecular identifiers for immune sequencing clone quantification. MiXCR, applied by TCRdb to the PCR reads, yields one record per CDR3 protein. Of some 320,000 distinct CDR3 sequences in the sample, 20% to 25% were seen once. The receptor comes from a human donor in good health. Some libraries in this study had Jurkat cell RNA spiked in. The chain combines TRBV6-6 with TRBJ2-7; 12 nucleotides match TRBD1. What was sequenced was naive CD8+ T cells from blood, with Jurkat cell RNA spiked in. This sample's subset: FACS-sorted CD8+CD4-CCR7+CD45RA+ naive T cells. The DNA for the CDR3 is TGTGCCAGCAAGGGACAGGGGGCTTCCTACGAGCAGTACTTC. Its translation is CASKGQGASYEQYF.